This T cell receptor (beta chain) originates from a study of blood T cells in healthy people across ages. Findings of the study overall: The recorded TCR beta diversity per million T cells decreased in a roughly linear manner with age.

Together with a sample-barcoded 5' primer, a J-beta primer mix was included in a second PCR lasting roughly 6 to 12 cycles. A single record per CDR3 protein comes from TCRdb applying MiXCR to the 5' RACE reads. The sample consists of about 680,000 distinct CDR3 sequences, 45% to 50% of them appearing once. Notes on this clonotype: As yet, its antigen is unknown. At one boundary the junction diverges from the germline segment, which might be a read error.

The CDR3 totals 14 residues. Germline CDR1 reads SGHTA; CDR2 reads FQGNSA. This receptor was identified in a woman aged 60 to 75 in good health. The sequenced material came from blood. This chain uses TRBV7-2 with TRBJ2-7, with D possibly being TRBD1 (6 bases). This CDR3 is CASNLRTENYEQYF. In nucleotides, the CDR3 is TGTGCCAGCAACTTAAGGACAGAGAACTACGAGCAGTACTTC.